This T cell receptor (beta chain) comes out of a study of beta chain features in type 1 diabetes. General study findings and limits: Type 1 diabetes patients had TCRB CDR3s that were shorter (moderately but significantly so) in all four CD4+ subsets. Reads derived from cDNA could over-represent cells showing high TCR expression.

There are a few counts of this clone. The antigen is unknown. Expressed TCRB transcripts got sequenced, as all isolated RNA was reverse transcribed. Repertoires were generated with immunoSEQ multiplex PCR, while TCRdb's copy carries only in-frame clones and drops some. The sample includes some 26,000 clones, 68% of them seen just once. CD4+ cells of the naive, central memory, regulatory and stem cell-like memory types were sorted via CD45RO/CCR7/CD25/CD127/CD95/CD27. Trimming took 2 bases from V and 0 from J, leaving 8 bases between them. The CDR3 extends over 15 amino acids. Germline loops: CDR1 MNHEY, CDR2 SVGAGI.

Material: stem cell memory CD4+ T cells from blood. This TCR was recovered from a woman between 40 and 55 years old with type 1 diabetes. V gene TRBV6-5 combines with J gene TRBJ2-1; D call uncertain. The CDR3 protein is CASSYKRVSYNEQFF. The CDR3 coding sequence is TGTGCCAGCAGTTACAAACGGGTCTCCTACAATGAGCAGTTCTTC.